This T cell receptor beta chain was captured by sequencing in a study of regulatory T cells in long-lasting Graves disease. The trim removed 4 bases at V and 1 base at J, leaving 10 bases unmatched. The CDR3 sequence is 17 residues long. Germline V gene sequence: CDR1 SGHTA, CDR2 FQGNSA. Sample time point: newly diagnosed GD, antithyroid drugs for less than 3 months. RNA from PBMCs was the source of the TCR library. This clonotype appeared many times. With iRepertoire HTBI primers and Arm-PCR of CDR3 regions, TCR beta libraries were built. TCRdb re-derived calls from the multiplex PCR reads in MiXCR, one entry per CDR3 protein. This sample has roughly 520,000 distinct CDR3 sequences; around 13% occur once, and the top ten carry roughly 8.9%. This same sample was also taken into another study, of T cells in Graves' hyperthyroidism and ophthalmopathy.

The chain combines TRBV7-2 with TRBJ2-1, with 7 positions matching TRBD2. The material was peripheral blood mononuclear cells (PBMCs), obtained at new diagnosis, from a patient treated with antithyroid drugs. The TCR comes from a woman in her 30s with Graves disease. The CDR3 loop is CASSYTTSRISYNEQFF. CDR3 in DNA: TGTGCCAGCAGCTATACGACTAGCAGAATTTCCTACAATGAGCAGTTCTTC. Based on the CDR3 plus reference TRBV7-2 and TRBJ2-1, the full variable domain is GAGVSQSPSNKVTEKGKDVELRCDPISGHTALYWYRQSLGQGLEFLIYFQGNSAPDKSGLPSDRFSAERTGGSVSTLTIQRTQQEDSAVYLCASSYTTSRISYNEQFFGPGTRLTVL.